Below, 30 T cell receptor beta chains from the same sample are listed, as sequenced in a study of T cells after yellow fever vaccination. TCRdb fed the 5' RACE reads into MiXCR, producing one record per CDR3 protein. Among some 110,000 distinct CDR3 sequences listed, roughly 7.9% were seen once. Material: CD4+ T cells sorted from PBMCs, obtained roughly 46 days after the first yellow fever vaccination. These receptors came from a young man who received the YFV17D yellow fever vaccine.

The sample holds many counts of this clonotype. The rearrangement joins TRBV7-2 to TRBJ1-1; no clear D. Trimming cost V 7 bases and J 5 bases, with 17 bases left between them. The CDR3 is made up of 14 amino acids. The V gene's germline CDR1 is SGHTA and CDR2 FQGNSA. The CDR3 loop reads CASTQTNHGTEAFF. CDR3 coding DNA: TGTGCCAGCACCCAAACTAATCATGGAACTGAAGCTTTCTTT.

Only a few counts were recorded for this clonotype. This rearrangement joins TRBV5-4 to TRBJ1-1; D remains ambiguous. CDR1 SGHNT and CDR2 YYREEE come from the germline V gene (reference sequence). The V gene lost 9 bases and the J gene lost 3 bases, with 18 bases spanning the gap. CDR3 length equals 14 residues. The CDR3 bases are TGTGCCACCTACCCACGCGATGGTTACACTGAAGCTTTCTTT. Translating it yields CATYPRDGYTEAFF.

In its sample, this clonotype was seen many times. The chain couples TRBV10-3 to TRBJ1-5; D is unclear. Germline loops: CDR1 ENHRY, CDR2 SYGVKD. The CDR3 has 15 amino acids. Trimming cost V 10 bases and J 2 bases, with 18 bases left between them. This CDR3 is CATSDNLRGNQPQHF. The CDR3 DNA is TGTGCCACCTCCGACAATCTCCGGGGCAATCAGCCCCAGCATTTT.

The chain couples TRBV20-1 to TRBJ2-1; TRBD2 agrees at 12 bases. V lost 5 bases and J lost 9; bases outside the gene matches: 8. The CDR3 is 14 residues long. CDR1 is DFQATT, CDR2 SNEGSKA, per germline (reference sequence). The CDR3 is CSAPLAGGRFEQFF. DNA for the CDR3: TGCAGTGCTCCCCTAGCGGGGGGGCGGTTTGAGCAGTTCTTC.

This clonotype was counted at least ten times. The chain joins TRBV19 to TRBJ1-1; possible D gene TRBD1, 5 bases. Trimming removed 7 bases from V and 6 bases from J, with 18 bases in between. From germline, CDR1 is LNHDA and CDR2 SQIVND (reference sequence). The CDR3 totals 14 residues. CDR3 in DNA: TGTGCCAGTAAATCCTCGCAGGGACGACCTGAAGCTTTCTTT. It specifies CASKSSQGRPEAFF.

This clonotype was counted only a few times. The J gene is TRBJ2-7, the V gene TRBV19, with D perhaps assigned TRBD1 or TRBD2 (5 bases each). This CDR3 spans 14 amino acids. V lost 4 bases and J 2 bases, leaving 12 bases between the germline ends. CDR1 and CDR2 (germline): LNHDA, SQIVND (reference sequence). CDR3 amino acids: CASSRGTVPYEQYF. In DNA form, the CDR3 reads TGTGCCAGTAGTAGGGGGACGGTTCCCTACGAGCAGTACTTC.

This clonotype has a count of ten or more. This chain's CDR3 is CASSKYGRRSSYEQYF. CDR3 bases: TGTGCCAGCAGCAAATACGGAAGAAGGAGCTCCTACGAGCAGTACTTC. This sequence joins TRBV21-1 and TRBJ2-7. TRBV21-1 is reported as a pseudogene. This CDR3 is 16 amino acids long.

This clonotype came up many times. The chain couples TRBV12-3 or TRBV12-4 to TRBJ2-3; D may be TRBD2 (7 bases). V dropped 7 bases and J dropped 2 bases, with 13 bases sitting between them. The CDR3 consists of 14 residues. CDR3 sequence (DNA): TGTGCCAGCACTCTGGCGGGGGCCACAGATACGCAGTATTTT. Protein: CASTLAGATDTQYF.

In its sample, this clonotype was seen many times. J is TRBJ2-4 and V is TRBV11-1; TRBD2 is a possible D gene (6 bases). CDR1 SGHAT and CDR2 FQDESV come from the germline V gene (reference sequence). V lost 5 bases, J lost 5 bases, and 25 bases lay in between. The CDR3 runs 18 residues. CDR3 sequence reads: CASSRYSGRSSFENIQYF. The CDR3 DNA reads TGTGCCAGCAGCCGCTATAGCGGCCGGTCGTCATTTGAAAACATTCAGTACTTC.

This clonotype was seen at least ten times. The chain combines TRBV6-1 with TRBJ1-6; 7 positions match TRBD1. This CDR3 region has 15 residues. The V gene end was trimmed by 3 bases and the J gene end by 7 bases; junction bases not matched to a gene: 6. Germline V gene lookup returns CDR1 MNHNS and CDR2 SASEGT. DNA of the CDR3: TGTGCCAGCAGTGACAGGGGGGGCGTGAATTCACCCCTCCACTTT. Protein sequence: CASSDRGGVNSPLHF.

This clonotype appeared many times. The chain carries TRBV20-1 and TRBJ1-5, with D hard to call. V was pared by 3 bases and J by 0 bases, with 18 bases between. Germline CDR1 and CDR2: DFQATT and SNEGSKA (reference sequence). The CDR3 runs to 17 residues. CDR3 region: CSASSPMRPLSNQPQHF. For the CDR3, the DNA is TGCAGTGCTAGTAGCCCTATGCGCCCCCTTAGCAATCAGCCCCAGCATTTT.

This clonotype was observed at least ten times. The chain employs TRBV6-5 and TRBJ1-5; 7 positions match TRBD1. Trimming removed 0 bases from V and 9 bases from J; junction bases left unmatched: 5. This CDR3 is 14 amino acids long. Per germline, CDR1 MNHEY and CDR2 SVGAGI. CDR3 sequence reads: CASSYSPGGRPQHF. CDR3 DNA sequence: TGTGCCAGCAGTTACTCGCCAGGGGGACGGCCCCAGCATTTT.

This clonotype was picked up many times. The CDR3 loop is CASSAETEWDTQYF. The DNA for the CDR3 is TGTGCCAGCAGCGCAGAGACGGAGTGGGATACGCAGTATTTT. This rearrangement joins TRBV9 to TRBJ2-3; D call uncertain. V gave up 3 bases and J gave up 6 bases, with 14 bases separating them. Germline V gene lookup returns CDR1 SGDLS and CDR2 YYNGEE. The CDR3 covers 14 residues.

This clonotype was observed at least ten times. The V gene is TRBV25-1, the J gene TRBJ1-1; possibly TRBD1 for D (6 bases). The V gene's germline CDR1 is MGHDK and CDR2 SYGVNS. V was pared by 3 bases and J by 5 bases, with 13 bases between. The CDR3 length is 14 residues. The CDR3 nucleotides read TGTGCCAGCAGTGACCAGGGGTATATGACTGAAGCTTTCTTT. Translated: CASSDQGYMTEAFF. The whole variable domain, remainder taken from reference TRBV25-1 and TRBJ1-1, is EADIYQTPRYLVIGTGKKITLECSQTMGHDKMYWYQQDPGMELHLIHYSYGVNSTEKGDLSSESTVSRIRTEHFPLTLESARPSHTSQYLCASSDQGYMTEAFFGQGTRLTVV.

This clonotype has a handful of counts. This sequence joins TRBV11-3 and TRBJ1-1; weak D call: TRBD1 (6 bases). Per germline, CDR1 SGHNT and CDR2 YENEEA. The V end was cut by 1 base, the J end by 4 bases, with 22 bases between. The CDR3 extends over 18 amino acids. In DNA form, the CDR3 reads TGTGCCAGCAGCTTAGGGGGAACTCGGGGGGCGTCGTCCACTGAAGCTTTCTTT. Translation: CASSLGGTRGASSTEAFF.

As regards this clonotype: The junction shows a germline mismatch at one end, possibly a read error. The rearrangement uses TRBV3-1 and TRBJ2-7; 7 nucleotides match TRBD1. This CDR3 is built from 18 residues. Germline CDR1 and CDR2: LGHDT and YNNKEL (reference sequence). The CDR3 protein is CASCHQILDRSPYYEQYF. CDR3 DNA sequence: TGTGCCAGCTGCCATCAAATACTGGACAGGAGCCCCTACTACGAGCAGTACTTC.

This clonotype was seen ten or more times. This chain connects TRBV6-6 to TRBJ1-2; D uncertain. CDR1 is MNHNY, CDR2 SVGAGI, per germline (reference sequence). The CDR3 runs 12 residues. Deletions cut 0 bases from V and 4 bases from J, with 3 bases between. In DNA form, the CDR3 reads TGTGCCAGCAGTTACTCTCTCTATGGCTACACCTTC. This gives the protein CASSYSLYGYTF.

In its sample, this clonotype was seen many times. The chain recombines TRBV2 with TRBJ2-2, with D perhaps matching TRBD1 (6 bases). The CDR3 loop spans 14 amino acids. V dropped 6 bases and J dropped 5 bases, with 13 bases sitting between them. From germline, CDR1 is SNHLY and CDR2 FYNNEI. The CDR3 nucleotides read TGTGCCAGCAGGGACAGCGTTTCGACCGGGGAGCTGTTTTTT. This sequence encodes CASRDSVSTGELFF.

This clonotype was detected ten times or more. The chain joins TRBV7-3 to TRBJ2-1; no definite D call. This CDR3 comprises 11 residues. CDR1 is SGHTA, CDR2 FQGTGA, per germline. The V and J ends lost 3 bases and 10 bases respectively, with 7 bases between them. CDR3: CASSFGSEQFF. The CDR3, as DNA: TGTGCCAGCAGCTTCGGCAGCGAGCAGTTCTTC.

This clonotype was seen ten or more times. As DNA, the CDR3 is TGTGCCAGCAGCCCACGAACAGGGGGAGGCACTGAAGCTTTCTTT. This sequence encodes CASSPRTGGGTEAFF. The V and J genes are TRBV2 and TRBJ1-1, with TRBD1 identical over 8 bases. The CDR3 consists of 15 residues. Germline V gives CDR1 SNHLY, CDR2 FYNNEI. V dropped 6 bases and J dropped 4; count of bases not matched to a gene: 10.

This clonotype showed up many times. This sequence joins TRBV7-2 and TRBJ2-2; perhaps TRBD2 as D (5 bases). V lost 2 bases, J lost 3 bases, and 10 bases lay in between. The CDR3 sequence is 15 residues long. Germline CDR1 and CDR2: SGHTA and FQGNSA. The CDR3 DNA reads TGTGCCAGCAGCTTATCCGGGGTGGACACCGGGGAGCTGTTTTTT. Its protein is CASSLSGVDTGELFF.

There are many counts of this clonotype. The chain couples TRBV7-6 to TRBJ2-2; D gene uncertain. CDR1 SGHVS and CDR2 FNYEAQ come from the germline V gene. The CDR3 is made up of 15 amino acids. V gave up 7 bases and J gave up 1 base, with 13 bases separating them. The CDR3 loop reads CASTTLQQNTGELFF. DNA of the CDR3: TGTGCCAGCACCACGTTACAGCAGAACACCGGGGAGCTGTTTTTT.

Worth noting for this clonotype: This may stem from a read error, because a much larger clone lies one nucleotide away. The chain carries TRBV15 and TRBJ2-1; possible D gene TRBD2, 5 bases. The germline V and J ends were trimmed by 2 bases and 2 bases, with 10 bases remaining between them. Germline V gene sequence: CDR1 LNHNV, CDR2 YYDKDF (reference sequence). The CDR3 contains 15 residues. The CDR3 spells CATSRQLDPYNEQFF. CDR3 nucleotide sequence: TGTGCCACCAGCAGACAACTAGACCCCTACAATGAGCAGTTCTTC.

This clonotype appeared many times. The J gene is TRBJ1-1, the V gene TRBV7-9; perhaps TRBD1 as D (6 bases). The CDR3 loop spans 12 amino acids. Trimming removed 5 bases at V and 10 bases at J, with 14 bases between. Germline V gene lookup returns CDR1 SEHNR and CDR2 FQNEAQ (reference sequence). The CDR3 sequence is CASSLGGAGAFF. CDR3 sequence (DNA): TGTGCCAGCAGCCTCGGGGGGGCGGGAGCTTTCTTT.

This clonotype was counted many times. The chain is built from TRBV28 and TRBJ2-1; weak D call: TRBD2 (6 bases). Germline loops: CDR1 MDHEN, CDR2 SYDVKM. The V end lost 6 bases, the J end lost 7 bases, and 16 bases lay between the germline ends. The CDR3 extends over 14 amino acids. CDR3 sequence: CASSRLWAGNEQFF. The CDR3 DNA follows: TGTGCCAGCAGCCGGCTTTGGGCGGGAAATGAGCAGTTCTTC.

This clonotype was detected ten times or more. The DNA of the CDR3 is TGTGCCAGCAGCTTAATGGGGGAGAGCTCCTACAATGAGCAGTTCTTC. Encoded protein: CASSLMGESSYNEQFF. The chain recombines TRBV7-3 with TRBJ2-1; D possibly uses TRBD1 or TRBD2 (5 bases each). Germline V gene lookup returns CDR1 SGHTA and CDR2 FQGTGA. The CDR3 loop spans 16 amino acids. V was clipped by 1 base and J by 0 bases, with 10 bases between them.

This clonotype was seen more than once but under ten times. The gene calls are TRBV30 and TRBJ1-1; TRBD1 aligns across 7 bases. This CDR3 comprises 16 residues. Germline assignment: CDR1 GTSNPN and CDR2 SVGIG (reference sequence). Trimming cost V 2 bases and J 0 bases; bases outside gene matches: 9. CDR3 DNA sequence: TGTGCCTGGAGTTCGCGAGACAGGGAGCTGAACACTGAAGCTTTCTTT. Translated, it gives CAWSSRDRELNTEAFF. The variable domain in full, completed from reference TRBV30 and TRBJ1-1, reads SQTIHQWPATLVQPVGSPLSLECTVEGTSNPNLYWYRQAAGRGLQLLFYSVGIGQISSEVPQNLSASRPQDRQFILSSKKLLLSDSGFYLCAWSSRDRELNTEAFFGQGTRLTVV.

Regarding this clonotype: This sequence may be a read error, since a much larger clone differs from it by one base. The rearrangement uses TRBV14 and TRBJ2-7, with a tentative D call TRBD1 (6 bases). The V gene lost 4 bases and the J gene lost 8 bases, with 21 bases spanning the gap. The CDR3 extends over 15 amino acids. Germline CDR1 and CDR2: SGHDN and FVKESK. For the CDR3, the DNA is TGTGCCAGCAGCCTCCGGGACACTCAGGCATACAAGCAGTACTTC. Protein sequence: CASSLRDTQAYKQYF.

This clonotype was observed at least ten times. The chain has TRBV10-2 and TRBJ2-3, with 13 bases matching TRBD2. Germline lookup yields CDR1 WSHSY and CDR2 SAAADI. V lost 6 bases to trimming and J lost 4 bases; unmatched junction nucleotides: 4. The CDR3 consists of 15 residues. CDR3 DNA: TGCGCCAGCAGGGAGACTAGCGGGGGGCCAGATACGCAGTATTTT. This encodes CASRETSGGPDTQYF.

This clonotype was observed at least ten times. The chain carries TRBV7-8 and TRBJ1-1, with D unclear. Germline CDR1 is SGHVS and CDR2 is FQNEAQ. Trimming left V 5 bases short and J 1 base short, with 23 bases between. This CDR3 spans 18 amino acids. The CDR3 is CASSLIRVRSGTNTEAFF. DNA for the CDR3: TGTGCCAGCAGCCTTATAAGGGTCAGGTCGGGTACGAACACTGAAGCTTTCTTT.